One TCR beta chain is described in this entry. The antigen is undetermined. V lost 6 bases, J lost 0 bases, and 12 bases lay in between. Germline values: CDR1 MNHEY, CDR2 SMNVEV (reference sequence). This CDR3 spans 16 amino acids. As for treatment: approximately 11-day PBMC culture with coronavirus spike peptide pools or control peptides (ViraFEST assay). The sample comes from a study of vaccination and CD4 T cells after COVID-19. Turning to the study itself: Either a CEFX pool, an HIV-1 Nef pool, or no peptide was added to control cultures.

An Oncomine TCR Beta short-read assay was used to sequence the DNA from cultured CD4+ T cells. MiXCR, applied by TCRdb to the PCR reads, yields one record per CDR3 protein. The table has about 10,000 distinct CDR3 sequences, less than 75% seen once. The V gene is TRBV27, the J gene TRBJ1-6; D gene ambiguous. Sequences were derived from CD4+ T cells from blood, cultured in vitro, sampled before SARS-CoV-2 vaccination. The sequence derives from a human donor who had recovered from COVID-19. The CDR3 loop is CASRKNPSSYNSPLHF. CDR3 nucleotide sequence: TGTGCCAGCAGGAAAAACCCGAGCTCCTATAATTCACCCCTCCACTTT.